The T cell receptor beta chain described here comes from a study of cytomegalovirus exposure and HLA in healthy donors. Whole-study results and caveats: Per published reports, the classifier diagnosed cytomegalovirus status with high specificity and sensitivity. Whilst most TCR sequences proved rare, a subset of public TCRs occurred across many donors. The study designated roughly 150 TCR beta chains cytomegalovirus-associated.

A word on this clone: Antigen unknown.

Germline values: CDR1 SGHVS, CDR2 FQNEAQ. The length of the CDR3 is 14 residues. J was trimmed by 7 bases and V by 5 bases; bases with no gene match: 10. The PCR employed 60 Vbeta primers together with 13 Jbeta primers. Clones were read by immunoSEQ multiplex PCR, and TCRdb kept only the in-frame ones, dropping some. Here the sample spans some 100,000 clones, more than 75% being singletons. The V and J genes are TRBV7-8 and TRBJ1-1, with 7 bases matching TRBD1. The clonotype originates from a woman in her forties in good health and CMV-seropositive. Sequenced sample: PBMCs. The CDR3 spells CASSIDRARGEAFF. The CDR3 DNA sequence: TGTGCCAGCAGCATAGACAGGGCCAGGGGTGAAGCTTTCTTT.